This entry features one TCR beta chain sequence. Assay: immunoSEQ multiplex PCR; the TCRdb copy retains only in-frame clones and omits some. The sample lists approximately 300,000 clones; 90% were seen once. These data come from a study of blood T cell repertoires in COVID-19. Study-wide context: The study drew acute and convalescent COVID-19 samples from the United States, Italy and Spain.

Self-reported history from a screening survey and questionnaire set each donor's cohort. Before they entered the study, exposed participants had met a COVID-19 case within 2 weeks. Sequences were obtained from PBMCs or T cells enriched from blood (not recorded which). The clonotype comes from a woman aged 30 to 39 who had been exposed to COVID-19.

The CDR3 nucleotides are TGTGCCACCCGAGTTGCAACTAATGAAAAACTGTTTTTT. It specifies CATRVATNEKLFF. The chain combines TRBV19 with TRBJ1-4; D is unclear. The CDR3 length is 13 residues. The V and J ends lost 10 bases and 0 bases respectively, with 9 bases between them. Germline V gene data show CDR1 as LNHDA and CDR2 as SQIVND (reference sequence).